These 10 T cell receptor beta chains share one sample of origin, sequenced in a study of T cell responses to AZD1222 COVID-19 vaccine. Assay: immunoSEQ multiplex PCR; the TCRdb copy retains only in-frame clones and omits some. The table has 95,000 to 110,000 clones, roughly 85% seen once. This specimen was peripheral blood, taken 28 days after the second AZD1222 dose. These receptors were obtained from an adult who received the AZD1222 COVID-19 vaccine.

This clone was found once. The chain has TRBV6-1 and TRBJ2-5; tentatively, D is TRBD1 (5 bases). This CDR3 region has 17 residues. In germline, CDR1 is MNHNS, CDR2 SASEGT. With 2 bases removed from V and 3 bases from J, the gap between germline ends came to 19 bases. The CDR3 loop reads CASSEWGPGTGKETQYF. Written as DNA, the CDR3 is TGTGCCAGCAGTGAATGGGGCCCCGGTACTGGAAAAGAGACCCAGTACTTC.

The gene calls are TRBV4-1 and TRBJ1-4; D unclear. The germline V gene has CDR1 MGHRA and CDR2 YSYEKL. Trimming pared 4 bases from V and 5 bases from J, leaving 8 bases between. CDR3 length: 13 amino acids. CDR3 residues: CASSRLGNEKLFF. CDR3 nucleotides: TGCGCCAGCAGCCGGCTCGGAAATGAAAAACTGTTTTTT.

The chain has TRBV19 and TRBJ1-1; possible D gene TRBD1, 5 bases. CDR1 LNHDA and CDR2 SQIVND come from the germline V gene (reference sequence). The CDR3 consists of 11 residues. Trimming shortened V by 8 bases and J by 8 bases, and 12 bases separated the two germline ends. CDR3 loop: CASVWGGEAFF. CDR3 bases: TGTGCCAGTGTCTGGGGGGGGGAAGCTTTCTTT.

The chain has TRBV3-1 (or the pseudogene TRBV3-2) and TRBJ1-3, with 7 bases fitting TRBD1. The V segment lost 0 bases and the J segment 16 bases; nucleotides outside the gene matches: 6. This CDR3 comprises 12 residues. From germline, CDR1 is LGHDT and CDR2 YNNKEL (reference sequence). The DNA for the CDR3 is TGTGCCAGCAGCCAAGAGGACAGGACTATCTATTTT. As protein: CASSQEDRTIYF.

The CDR3 here is CASSRGWEGEQYF. The CDR3 DNA reads TGCGCCAGCAGCCGGGGTTGGGAGGGGGAGCAGTACTTC. V and J are TRBV4-3 and TRBJ2-7; 7 nucleotides line up with TRBD2. This CDR3 is built from 13 residues. V gave up 4 bases and J gave up 7 bases; unmatched junction bases: 7. Per the germline V gene, CDR1 is LGHNA and CDR2 is YSLEER.

V gene TRBV11-2 combines with J gene TRBJ2-3, with D possibly called TRBD1 or TRBD2 (5 bases each). V lost 2 bases, J lost 6 bases, and 15 bases lay in between. This CDR3 region has 15 residues. CDR1 SGHAT and CDR2 FQNNGV come from the germline V gene. The CDR3 sequence: CASSLMTPGADTQYF. CDR3 nucleotides: TGTGCCAGCAGCTTAATGACTCCCGGGGCGGATACGCAGTATTTT.

V is TRBV28 and J is TRBJ2-5; no clear D. V lost 4 bases to trimming and J lost 5 bases, with 11 bases between them. Germline V CDR1 and CDR2: MDHEN, SYDVKM. This CDR3 spans 13 amino acids. In DNA, the CDR3 is TGTGCCAGCAGTTGGTCAGCCTCGGAGACCCAGTACTTC. Translation gives CASSWSASETQYF.

This rearrangement joins TRBV2 to TRBJ1-6, with 10 bases fitting TRBD1. The CDR3 is made up of 14 amino acids. V lost 6 bases, J lost 8 bases, and 4 bases stayed unmatched. Germline CDR1 SNHLY, CDR2 FYNNEI. The CDR3 protein is CASRGGQGYSPLHF. DNA of the CDR3: TGTGCCAGCAGGGGGGGACAGGGGTATTCACCCCTCCACTTT.

The V gene is TRBV19, the J gene TRBJ2-1; D is possibly TRBD1 (5 bases). Trimming cost V 5 bases and J 9 bases, with 11 bases left between them. CDR3 length: 12 residues. Germline V lookup: CDR1 LNHDA, CDR2 SQIVND (reference sequence). CDR3 amino acids: CASSAPQGEQFF. The CDR3 bases are TGTGCCAGTAGTGCCCCCCAGGGTGAGCAGTTCTTC.

V gene TRBV9 combines with J gene TRBJ2-3, with 10 nucleotides matching TRBD2. CDR3 length equals 17 residues. J lost 2 bases, V lost 2 bases, and 8 bases had no gene match. In germline, CDR1 is SGDLS, CDR2 YYNGEE. The CDR3 reads CASSVAGTSVITDTQYF. As DNA, the CDR3 is TGTGCCAGCAGCGTGGCCGGGACTAGCGTAATCACAGATACGCAGTATTTT.